Each of the 6 T cell receptor beta chains below was sequenced from the same sample in a study of regulatory T cells in long-lasting Graves disease. Time point defined: newly diagnosed GD, antithyroid drugs for less than 3 months. PBMC RNA was the source of the TCR library. Construction of TCR beta libraries relied on iRepertoire HTBI primers and on Arm-PCR targeting CDR3 regions. Each CDR3 protein is one row after TCRdb ran MiXCR on the multiplex PCR reads. Of some 220,000 distinct CDR3 sequences in the sample, approximately 18% were seen once. This sample also appeared in a second study, on T cells in Graves' hyperthyroidism and ophthalmopathy.

Sequencing was performed on peripheral blood mononuclear cells (PBMCs), taken at new diagnosis, from a patient treated with antithyroid drugs. Receptors were obtained from a woman aged 30 to 39 with Graves disease.

This clonotype was seen repeatedly, ten times or more. The J gene is TRBJ2-5, the V gene TRBV7-8, with D perhaps matching TRBD2 (5 bases). V lost 7 bases and J 2 bases, leaving 17 bases between the germline ends. The CDR3 runs 15 residues. Germline CDR1 and CDR2: SGHVS and FQNEAQ. CDR3: CASTPAGRLQETQYF. The DNA for the CDR3 is TGTGCCAGCACCCCCGCGGGCCGGCTACAAGAGACCCAGTACTTC.

This clonotype was counted at least ten times. Mismatch with germline at one junction end may stem from a read error. The chain combines TRBV6-5 with TRBJ1-3, with D perhaps matching TRBD1 (6 bases). Germline V gene data show CDR1 as MNHEY and CDR2 as SVGAGI. There are 15 residues in the CDR3. Here the CDR3 reads CASSYGTSSGNTTYF. CDR3 DNA: TGTGCCAGCAGTTACGGGACAAGCTCTGGAAACACCACATATTTT.

In this sample, this clonotype turned up many times. The J gene is TRBJ1-6, the V gene TRBV4-1; D unclear. This CDR3 contains 14 residues. Germline V gene lookup returns CDR1 MGHRA and CDR2 YSYEKL. Between the trimmed V and J ends, which lost 4 bases and 8 bases, there was a span of 12 bases. CDR3 protein: CASSPETRDSPLHF. CDR3 bases: TGCGCCAGCAGCCCAGAGACGAGGGATTCACCCCTCCACTTT.

This clonotype was counted ten times or more. The chain links TRBV2 to TRBJ2-3, with D tentatively TRBD2 (5 bases). The germline V gene has CDR1 SNHLY and CDR2 FYNNEI. Trimming removed 5 bases at V and 1 base at J, with 10 bases between. The CDR3 spans 14 residues. CDR3 in amino acids: CASSSGMGTDTQYF. CDR3 coding DNA: TGTGCCAGCAGTAGCGGAATGGGCACAGATACGCAGTATTTT.

This clonotype was counted many times. The V call is TRBV6-1, the J call TRBJ2-5; 12 positions agree with TRBD2. V shed 4 bases, J shed 4 bases, and the junction held 7 bases outside the gene matches. The CDR3 length is 16 residues. Germline V gives CDR1 MNHNS, CDR2 SASEGT. The DNA of the CDR3 is TGTGCCAGCAGTGGGTCTAGCGGGAGGGCAACAGAGACCCAGTACTTC. Protein: CASSGSSGRATETQYF.

This clonotype was observed many times. The chain joins TRBV6-1 to TRBJ1-3; D is ambiguous. Germline V gene sequence: CDR1 MNHNS, CDR2 SASEGT. With 2 bases removed from V and 2 bases from J, the gap between germline ends came to 10 bases. CDR3 size: 15 residues. The CDR3 loop reads CASSERTPPGNTIYF. For the CDR3, the DNA is TGTGCCAGCAGTGAACGGACTCCTCCTGGAAACACCATATATTTT.